Following are 5 T cell receptor beta chains from one sample sequenced in a study of OX40 agonist ivuxolimab in advanced cancers. Sequencing used immunoSEQ multiplex PCR; TCRdb keeps in-frame clones, though not all of them. Of tens of thousands of clones listed, about nine tenths were seen once; the top ten hold roughly 1.2%. This specimen was CD4+ or CD8+ T cells sorted from blood, taken in a trial of the OX40 agonist ivuxolimab. The receptors were gathered from an adult with an advanced solid tumor such as melanoma, head and neck, liver or kidney cancer.

The chain has TRBV27 and TRBJ1-1, with a weak D call TRBD1 (5 bases). The germline CDR1 and CDR2 sequences are MNHEY and SMNVEV (reference sequence). V was cut by 5 bases and J by 6 bases, with 10 bases left in between. This CDR3 spans 12 amino acids. CDR3 sequence: CASSGQGSEAFF. The CDR3 DNA follows: TGTGCCAGCAGTGGGCAGGGATCTGAAGCTTTCTTT.

This clone was found once. The chain combines TRBV28 with TRBJ1-4, with a weak D call TRBD1 (5 bases). CDR3 length: 15 residues. The germline V gene has CDR1 MDHEN and CDR2 SYDVKM. The V gene lost 2 bases and the J gene lost 4 bases, with 11 bases spanning the gap. Here the CDR3 reads CASSLVDRSNEKLFF. The CDR3 DNA reads as TGTGCCAGCAGTTTAGTAGACAGAAGTAATGAAAAACTGTTTTTT.

The V call is TRBV6-6, the J call TRBJ2-7, with 9 bases that match TRBD1. With 5 bases clipped from V and 7 bases from J, the junction kept 9 bases outside the gene matches. Germline CDR1 and CDR2: MNHNY and SVGAGI (reference sequence). This CDR3 is built from 14 residues. This CDR3 is CASSQWDRAKEQYF. In nucleotides, the CDR3 is TGTGCCAGCAGTCAATGGGACAGGGCGAAAGAGCAGTACTTC.

The rearrangement uses TRBV19 and TRBJ2-7, with D unclear. Between the trimmed V and J ends, which lost 0 bases and 5 bases, there was a span of 5 bases. CDR1 is LNHDA and CDR2 is SQIVND in the germline V gene (reference sequence). The CDR3 totals 12 residues. The CDR3 reads CASSIDLNEQYF. The CDR3 DNA reads as TGTGCCAGTAGTATAGACCTCAACGAGCAGTACTTC.

The chain carries TRBV30 and TRBJ2-2, with D possibly matching TRBD1 (5 bases). The CDR3 loop spans 13 amino acids. Trimming removed 1 base from V and 9 bases from J, with 12 bases in between. Germline V gives CDR1 GTSNPN, CDR2 SVGIG (reference sequence). The CDR3 coding sequence is TGTGCCTGGAGTGGGGGCCCCGGCCGGGAGCTGTTTTTT. Protein product: CAWSGGPGRELFF.